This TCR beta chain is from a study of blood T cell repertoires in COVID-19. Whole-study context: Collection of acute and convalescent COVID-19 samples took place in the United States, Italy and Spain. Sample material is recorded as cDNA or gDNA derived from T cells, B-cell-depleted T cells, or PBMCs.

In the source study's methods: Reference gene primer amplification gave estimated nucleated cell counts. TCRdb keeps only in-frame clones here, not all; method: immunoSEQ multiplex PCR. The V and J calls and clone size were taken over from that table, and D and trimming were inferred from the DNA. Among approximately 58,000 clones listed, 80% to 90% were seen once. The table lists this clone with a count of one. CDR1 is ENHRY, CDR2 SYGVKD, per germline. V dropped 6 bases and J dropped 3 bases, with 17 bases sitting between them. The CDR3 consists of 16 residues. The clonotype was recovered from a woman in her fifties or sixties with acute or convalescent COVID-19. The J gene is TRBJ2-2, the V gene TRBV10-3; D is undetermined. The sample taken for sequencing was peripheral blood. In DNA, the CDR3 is TGTGCCATCAGAACTTCGAGTCGTCGGGACACCGGGGAGCTGTTTTTT. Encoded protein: CAIRTSSRRDTGELFF.